The rows below give T cell receptor beta chains drawn from one sample of a study of identical twins. Via MiXCR, TCRdb re-called the 5' RACE reads, giving one row per CDR3 protein. The sample carries 420,000 or so distinct CDR3 sequences, less than 20% recorded once. The sequenced sample consisted of naive T cells sorted from blood. The receptors originated from a man aged 45 to 65 in good health. The CDR3 runs from the conserved cysteine through the conserved F or W. A D gene is named only where the DNA matches it firmly. Clone sizes are given selectively: once, few, many, or a class where the clone is expanded.

J | size | D | V | CDR3 | DNA
TRBJ2-7 | . | TRBD1 | TRBV15 | CATSRDLGTGDYEQYF | TGTGCCACCAGCAGAGATCTCGGGACAGGGGACTACGAGCAGTACTTC
TRBJ2-7 | . | . | TRBV19 | CASSPERNYEQYF | TGTGCCAGTAGCCCCGAGAGAAACTACGAGCAGTACTTC
TRBJ2-1 | . | . | TRBV12-3/TRBV12-4 | CASGASERNEQFF | TGTGCCAGCGGGGCTAGTGAGCGCAATGAGCAGTTCTTC
TRBJ2-2 | many | . | TRBV12-3/TRBV12-4 | CASSLRQDRAGELFF | TGTGCCAGCAGTCTGCGACAGGATAGGGCCGGGGAGCTGTTTTTT
TRBJ2-3 | . | . | TRBV5-8 | CASSLGGSNTDTQYF | TGTGCCAGCAGCTTAGGAGGGTCGAACACAGATACGCAGTATTTT
TRBJ2-4 | few | TRBD2 | TRBV20-1 | CSARPLGVAGLDIQYF | TGCAGTGCTAGACCTCTTGGAGTAGCGGGGTTGGACATTCAGTACTTC
TRBJ2-1 | many | TRBD2 | TRBV7-8 | CASSPTLRTSGSSSYNEQFF | TGTGCCAGCAGCCCCACCCTAAGGACTAGCGGGTCAAGCTCCTACAATGAGCAGTTCTTC
TRBJ1-5 | many | TRBD1 | TRBV27 | CASSFGTGVGQPQHF | TGTGCCAGCAGTTTCGGTACAGGGGTGGGTCAGCCCCAGCATTTT
TRBJ2-1 | . | . | TRBV25-1 | CASSEGGREQFF | TGTGCCAGCAGTGAAGGGGGGCGTGAGCAGTTCTTC
TRBJ1-4 | . | TRBD1 | TRBV5-1 | CASSSAGTGGEKLFF | TGCGCCAGCAGCTCAGCCGGGACAGGCGGGGAAAAACTGTTTTTT